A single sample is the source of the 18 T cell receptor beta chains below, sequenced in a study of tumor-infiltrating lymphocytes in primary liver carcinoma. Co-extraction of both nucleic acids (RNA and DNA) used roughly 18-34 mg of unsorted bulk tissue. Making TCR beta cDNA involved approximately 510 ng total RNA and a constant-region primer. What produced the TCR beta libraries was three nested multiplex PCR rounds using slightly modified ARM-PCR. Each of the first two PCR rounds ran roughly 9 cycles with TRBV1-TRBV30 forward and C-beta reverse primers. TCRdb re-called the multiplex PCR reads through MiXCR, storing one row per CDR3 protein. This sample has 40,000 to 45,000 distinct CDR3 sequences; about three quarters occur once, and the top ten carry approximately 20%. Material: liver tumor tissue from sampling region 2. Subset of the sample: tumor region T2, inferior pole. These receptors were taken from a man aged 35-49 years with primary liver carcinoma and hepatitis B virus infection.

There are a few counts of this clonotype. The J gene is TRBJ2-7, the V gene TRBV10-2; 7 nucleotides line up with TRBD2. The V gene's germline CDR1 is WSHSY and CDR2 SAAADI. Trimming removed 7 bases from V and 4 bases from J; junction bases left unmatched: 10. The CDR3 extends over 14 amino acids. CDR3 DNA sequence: TGCGCCAGCACCGAGACAAGGGGAGGGTACGAGCAGTACTTC. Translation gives CASTETRGGYEQYF.

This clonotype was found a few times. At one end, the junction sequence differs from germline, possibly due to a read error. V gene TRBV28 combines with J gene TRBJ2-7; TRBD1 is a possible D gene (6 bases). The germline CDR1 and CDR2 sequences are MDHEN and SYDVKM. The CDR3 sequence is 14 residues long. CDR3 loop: CASSRGSGLYEQCF. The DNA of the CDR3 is TGTGCCAGCAGTAGGGGGAGCGGCCTTTATGAGCAGTGCTTC.

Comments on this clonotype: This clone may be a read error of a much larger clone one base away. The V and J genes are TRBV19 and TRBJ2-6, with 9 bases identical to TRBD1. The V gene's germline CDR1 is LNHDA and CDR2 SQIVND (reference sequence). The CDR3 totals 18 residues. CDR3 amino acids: CASSWRTGAGSEANVLTF. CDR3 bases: TGTGCCAGTAGTTGGAGGACAGGGGCGGGATCTGAGGCCAACGTCCTGACTTTC.

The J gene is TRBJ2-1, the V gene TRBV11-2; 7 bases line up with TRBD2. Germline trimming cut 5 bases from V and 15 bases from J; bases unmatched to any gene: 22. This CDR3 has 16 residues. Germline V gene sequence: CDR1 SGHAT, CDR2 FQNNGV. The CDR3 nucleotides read TGTGCCAGCAGCCCTCCCCGGACTAGGGCCTACAATGTGCGGTTCTTC. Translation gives CASSPPRTRAYNVRFF.

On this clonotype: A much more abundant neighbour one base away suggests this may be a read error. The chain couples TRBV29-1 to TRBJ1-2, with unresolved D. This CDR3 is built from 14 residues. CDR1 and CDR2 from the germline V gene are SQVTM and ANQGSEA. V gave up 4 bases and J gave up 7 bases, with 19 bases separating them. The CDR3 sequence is CSVGAEEGMGGYTF. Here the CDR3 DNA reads TGCAGCGTTGGAGCGGAAGAAGGGATGGGTGGCTACACCTTC.

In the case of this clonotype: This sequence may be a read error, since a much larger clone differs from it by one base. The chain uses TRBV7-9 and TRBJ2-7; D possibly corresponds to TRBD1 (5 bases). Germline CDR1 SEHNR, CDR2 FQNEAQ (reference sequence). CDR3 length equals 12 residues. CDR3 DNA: TGTGCCAGCAGCCGACAGACCTACGGGCAGTACTTC. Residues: CASSRQTYGQYF.

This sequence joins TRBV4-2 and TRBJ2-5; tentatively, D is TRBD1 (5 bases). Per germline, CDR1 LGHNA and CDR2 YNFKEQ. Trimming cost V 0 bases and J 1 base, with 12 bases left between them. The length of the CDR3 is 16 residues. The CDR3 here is CASSQDETRGQETQYF. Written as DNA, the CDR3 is TGTGCCAGCAGCCAAGACGAGACAAGGGGCCAAGAGACCCAGTACTTC.

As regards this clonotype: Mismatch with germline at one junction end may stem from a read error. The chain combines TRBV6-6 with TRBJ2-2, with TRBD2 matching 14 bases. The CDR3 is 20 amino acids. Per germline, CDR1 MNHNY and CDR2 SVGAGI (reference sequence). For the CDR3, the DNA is TGTGCAAGCAGTTACATGGGAACGGGACTAGCGGGAGCTAAGTGCGGGGAGCTGTTTTTT. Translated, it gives CASSYMGTGLAGAKCGELFF.

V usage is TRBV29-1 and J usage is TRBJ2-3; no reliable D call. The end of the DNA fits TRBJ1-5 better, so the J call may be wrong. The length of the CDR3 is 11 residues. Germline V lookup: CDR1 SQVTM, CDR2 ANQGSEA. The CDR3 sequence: CSAGKADTQHF. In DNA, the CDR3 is TGCAGCGCGGGAAAGGCAGATACGCAGCATTTT.

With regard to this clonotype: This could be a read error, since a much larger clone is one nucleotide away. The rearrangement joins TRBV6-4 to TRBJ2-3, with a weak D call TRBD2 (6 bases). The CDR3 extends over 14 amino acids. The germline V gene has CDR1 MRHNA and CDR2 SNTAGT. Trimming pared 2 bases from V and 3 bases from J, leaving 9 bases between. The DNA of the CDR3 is TGTGCCAGCAGTGACCCGAGCGGGACAGATACGCAGTATTTT. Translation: CASSDPSGTDTQYF.

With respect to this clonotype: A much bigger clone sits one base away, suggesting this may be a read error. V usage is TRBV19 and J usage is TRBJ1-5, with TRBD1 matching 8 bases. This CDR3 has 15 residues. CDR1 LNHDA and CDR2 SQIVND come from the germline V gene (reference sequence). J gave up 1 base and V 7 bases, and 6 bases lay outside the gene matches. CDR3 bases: TGTGCCAGTATACCTGGGACAGGCAGCAATCAGCCCCAGCATTTT. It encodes CASIPGTGSNQPQHF. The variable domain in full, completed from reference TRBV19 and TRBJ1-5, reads DGGITQSPKYLFRKEGQNVTLSCEQNLNHDAMYWYRQDPGQGLRLIYYSQIVNDFQKGDIAEGYSVSREKKESFPLTVTSAQKNPTAFYLCASIPGTGSNQPQHFGDGTRLSIL.

This CDR3 is CALQQVRNTEAFF. The CDR3 region has the DNA TGTGCCTTACAACAGGTGCGGAACACTGAAGCTTTCTTT. The chain carries TRBV6-5 and TRBJ1-1; maybe TRBD1 (5 bases). The germline V gene encodes CDR1 MNHEY and CDR2 SVGAGI. CDR3 length equals 13 residues. V lost 11 bases and J 1 base, leaving 14 bases between the germline ends.

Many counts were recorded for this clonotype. Written as DNA, the CDR3 is TGTGCCAGCAGTTCGGTTTTGAGAGATACGCAGTATTTT. This gives the protein CASSSVLRDTQYF. The chain is built from TRBV28 and TRBJ2-3, with unresolved D. The CDR3 extends over 13 amino acids. CDR1 MDHEN and CDR2 SYDVKM come from the germline V gene. V was clipped by 4 bases and J by 5 bases, with 10 bases between them. Looking up the rest from reference TRBV28 and TRBJ2-3 gives the full variable domain: DVKVTQSSRYLVKRTGEKVFLECVQDMDHENMFWYRQDPGLGLRLIYFSYDVKMKEKGDIPEGYSVSREKKERFSLILESASTNQTSMYLCASSSVLRDTQYFGPGTRLTVL.

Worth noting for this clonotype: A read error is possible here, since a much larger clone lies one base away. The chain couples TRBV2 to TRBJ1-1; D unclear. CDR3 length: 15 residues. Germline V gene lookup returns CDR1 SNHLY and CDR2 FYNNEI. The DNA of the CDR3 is TGTGCCAACAGTGAAGATCAGGCCGCGAACACTGAAGCTTTCTTT. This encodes CANSEDQAANTEAFF.

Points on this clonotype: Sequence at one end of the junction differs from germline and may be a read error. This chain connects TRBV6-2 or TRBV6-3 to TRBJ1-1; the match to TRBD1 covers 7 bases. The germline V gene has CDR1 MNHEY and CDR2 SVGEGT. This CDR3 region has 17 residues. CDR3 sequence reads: CAISLPGAGGPNTETFF. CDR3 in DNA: TGTGCCATCAGCTTACCCGGGGCAGGGGGGCCGAACACTGAAACTTTCTTT.

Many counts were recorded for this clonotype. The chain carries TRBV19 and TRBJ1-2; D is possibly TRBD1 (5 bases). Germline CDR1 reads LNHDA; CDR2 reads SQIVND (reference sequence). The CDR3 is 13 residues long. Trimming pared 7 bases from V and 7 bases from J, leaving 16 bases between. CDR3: CASKSGEVPGYTF. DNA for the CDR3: TGTGCCAGTAAGTCGGGGGAAGTCCCTGGCTACACCTTC.

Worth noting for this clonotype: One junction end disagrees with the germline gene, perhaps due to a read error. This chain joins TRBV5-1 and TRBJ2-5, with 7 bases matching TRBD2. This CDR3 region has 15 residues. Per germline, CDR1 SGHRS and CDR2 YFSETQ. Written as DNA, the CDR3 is TGCGCCGGCAGCCTGGGGCTAGCGGACGGGGAGACCCAGTACTTC. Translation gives CAGSLGLADGETQYF.

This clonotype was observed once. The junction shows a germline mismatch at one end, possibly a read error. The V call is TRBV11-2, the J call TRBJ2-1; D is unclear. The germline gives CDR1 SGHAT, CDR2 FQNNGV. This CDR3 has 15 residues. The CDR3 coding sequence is TGTGCCACCAGCCTTAGCAGGCCACTCGACAATGAGCAGTTCTTC. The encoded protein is CATSLSRPLDNEQFF.